A single sample is the source of the 7 T cell receptor beta chains below, sequenced in a study of cytomegalovirus exposure and HLA in healthy donors. PCR employed 60 Vbeta and 13 Jbeta primers. The method was immunoSEQ multiplex PCR; TCRdb's version includes in-frame clones alone and lacks a portion of them. In all, the sample yields some 130,000 clones. The sample consisted of PBMCs. These receptors were taken from a man aged 18 to 35 in good health and CMV-seronegative.

The chain links TRBV6-5 to TRBJ2-5, with D hard to call. Germline-derived CDR1 and CDR2 are MNHEY and SVGAGI. The V end was cut by 4 bases, the J end by 1 base, with 13 bases between. The CDR3 runs 15 residues. The CDR3 DNA is TGTGCCAGCAGTTCCCCCAGGCGCCCCCAAGAGACCCAGTACTTC. This encodes CASSSPRRPQETQYF.

The chain has TRBV29-1 and TRBJ1-4; 10 bases line up with TRBD1. The V and J ends lost 3 bases and 6 bases, in that order; junction bases with no gene match: 4. CDR3 length equals 14 residues. Germline CDR1 and CDR2: SQVTM and ANQGSEA. CDR3 sequence: CSVEGQGIDEKLFF. CDR3 bases: TGCAGCGTTGAGGGACAGGGGATCGATGAAAAACTGTTTTTT. Supplemented by reference TRBV29-1 and TRBJ1-4, the full variable domain reads SAVISQKPSRDICQRGTSLTIQCQVDSQVTMMFWYRQQPGQSLTLIATANQGSEATYESGFVIDKFPISRPNLTFSTLTVSNMSPEDSSIYLCSVEGQGIDEKLFFGSGTQLSVL.

The DNA for the CDR3 is TGTGCCTGGAGTGTGGGGGGGGCGAAGGGCTACACCTTC. Translating it yields CAWSVGGAKGYTF. This chain joins TRBV30 and TRBJ1-2; D possibly corresponds to TRBD1 (6 bases). V shed 0 bases and J shed 8 bases, with 13 bases lying between them. CDR1 is GTSNPN, CDR2 SVGIG, per germline (reference sequence). The CDR3 has 13 amino acids.

The chain recombines TRBV27 with TRBJ2-2; the match to TRBD1 covers 10 bases. Germline CDR1 is MNHEY and CDR2 is SMNVEV (reference sequence). CDR3 length: 15 residues. The trim removed 6 bases at V and 4 bases at J, leaving 5 bases unmatched. The CDR3 DNA reads as TGTGCCAGCAGACGCGACAGGGGGCCCACCGGGGAGCTGTTTTTT. It codes for CASRRDRGPTGELFF.

V is TRBV28 and J is TRBJ1-2; TRBD1 might be the D (6 bases). Germline CDR1 MDHEN, CDR2 SYDVKM. The CDR3 loop spans 11 amino acids. Trimming removed 6 bases from V and 7 bases from J, with 9 bases in between. The CDR3 spells CASRGASGYTF. As DNA, the CDR3 is TGTGCCAGCAGGGGGGCGAGTGGCTACACCTTC.

This chain links TRBV28 with TRBJ2-7, with unresolved D. The CDR3 sequence is 14 residues long. The V and J ends lost 5 bases and 3 bases respectively, with 14 bases between them. Germline V gives CDR1 MDHEN, CDR2 SYDVKM. CDR3 amino acids: CASSPGGIVYEQYF. CDR3 coding DNA: TGTGCCAGCAGTCCCGGCGGAATCGTCTACGAGCAGTACTTC.

The V gene is TRBV19, the J gene TRBJ2-7; TRBD2 matches 13 bases. V lost 3 bases and J lost 2; bases outside the gene matches: 4. This CDR3 region has 16 residues. Germline lookup yields CDR1 LNHDA and CDR2 SQIVND (reference sequence). The CDR3: CASSMGLAGQAYEQYF. DNA of the CDR3: TGTGCCAGTAGTATGGGACTAGCGGGACAAGCCTACGAGCAGTACTTC.